One sample yielded the 8 T cell receptor beta chains listed below, sequenced in a study of cytomegalovirus exposure and HLA in healthy donors. PCR used 60 Vbeta primers and 13 Jbeta primers. Assay used: immunoSEQ multiplex PCR; TCRdb lists only in-frame clones, some missing. Seen here are about 200,000 clones, around 80% observed once, and the top ten hold approximately 4.4%. The sequenced sample consisted of PBMCs. The origin of the receptors is a woman in her twenties or thirties in good health and CMV-seropositive.

The chain links TRBV7-9 to TRBJ1-1, with 9 bases fitting TRBD1. This CDR3 contains 16 residues. V was clipped by 8 bases and J by 2 bases; unmatched bases: 12. CDR1 is SEHNR, CDR2 FQNEAQ, per germline (reference sequence). This CDR3 is CASQGTGGGGNTEAFF. In DNA, the CDR3 is TGTGCCAGCCAGGGAACAGGGGGCGGAGGTAACACTGAAGCTTTCTTT.

This rearrangement joins TRBV7-9 to TRBJ2-7, with no clear D. This CDR3 region has 14 residues. Germline CDR1 is SEHNR and CDR2 is FQNEAQ (reference sequence). V lost 1 base and J 3 bases, leaving 10 bases between the germline ends. In DNA form, the CDR3 reads TGTGCCAGCAGCTTAGTATCAGGAAGCTACGAGCAGTACTTC. Translation: CASSLVSGSYEQYF.

The J gene is TRBJ1-4, the V gene TRBV9, with 10 nucleotides matching TRBD1. CDR1 SGDLS and CDR2 YYNGEE come from the germline V gene. The CDR3 covers 15 residues. Losses at the gene ends were 3 bases for V and 2 bases for J; bases not matched to a gene: 1. The CDR3 sequence: CASSATGGTNEKLFF. The CDR3, as DNA: TGTGCCAGCAGCGCGACAGGGGGCACTAATGAAAAACTGTTTTTT.

The rearrangement links TRBV5-4 to TRBJ2-7, with TRBD2 identical over 10 bases. V was pared by 0 bases and J by 4 bases, with 10 bases of the junction left unmatched. Germline assignment: CDR1 SGHNT and CDR2 YYREEE (reference sequence). This CDR3 spans 17 amino acids. CDR3 sequence: CASSLDGVAGGFYEQYF. The CDR3 nucleotides are TGTGCCAGCAGCTTGGATGGGGTAGCGGGGGGTTTTTACGAGCAGTACTTC.

The chain recombines TRBV5-6 with TRBJ1-4; D possibly corresponds to TRBD1 (6 bases). In germline, CDR1 is SGHDT, CDR2 YYEEEE. CDR3 length: 15 amino acids. V shed 5 bases and J shed 7 bases, with 18 bases lying between them. CDR3: CASSQPTGGSEKLFF. The CDR3 coding sequence is TGTGCCAGCAGTCAACCTACGGGGGGCAGTGAAAAACTGTTTTTT.

This chain joins TRBV7-8 and TRBJ2-2; D gene unclear. Germline V gene data show CDR1 as SGHVS and CDR2 as FQNEAQ. V was shortened by 0 bases and J by 1 base, with 9 bases between the two germline ends. CDR3 length: 16 residues. Written as DNA, the CDR3 is TGTGCCAGCAGCTTAGCGACAAAACTGAACACCGGGGAGCTGTTTTTT. It encodes CASSLATKLNTGELFF. The variable domain in full, with the rest retrieved from reference TRBV7-8 and TRBJ2-2, is GAGVSQSPRYKVAKRGQDVALRCDPISGHVSLFWYQQALGQGPEFLTYFQNEAQLDKSGLPSDRFFAERPEGSVSTLKIQRTQQEDSAVYLCASSLATKLNTGELFFGEGSRLTVL.

The V and J genes are TRBV4-1 and TRBJ2-5; TRBD1 is a possible D gene (6 bases). CDR3 length: 14 residues. V shed 3 bases and J shed 4 bases, with 12 bases lying between them. Looked up from germline, CDR1 is MGHRA and CDR2 is YSYEKL. CDR3 amino acids: CASSQLGQRETQYF. The CDR3 nucleotides are TGCGCCAGCAGCCAGCTCGGACAGAGAGAGACCCAGTACTTC.

The chain is built from TRBV9 and TRBJ2-7; 9 nucleotides agree with TRBD1. The CDR3 runs to 15 residues. Germline CDR1 reads SGDLS; CDR2 reads YYNGEE. V shed 4 bases and J 0 bases; nucleotides not matched to a gene: 5. The CDR3 here is CASSPGQGLSYEQYF. The CDR3, as DNA: TGTGCCAGCAGCCCCGGACAGGGGCTCTCCTACGAGCAGTACTTC.